This T cell receptor beta chain was identified during a study of T cell responses to AZD1222 COVID-19 vaccine. Profiled with immunoSEQ multiplex PCR; TCRdb holds only in-frame clones, not every one. The sample has roughly 66,000 clones; 75% to 85% are singletons. This CDR3 region has 16 residues. The germline CDR1 and CDR2 sequences are SGHKS and YYEKEE (reference sequence). V was clipped by 2 bases and J by 2 bases; unmatched bases: 5. This material consisted of peripheral blood, taken on day 0 of AZD1222 vaccination. The J gene is TRBJ2-1, the V gene TRBV5-5, with 9 bases lining up with TRBD1. The sequence was collected from an adult in good health. For the CDR3, the DNA is TGTGCCAGCAGCTTAGAGGACAGGGGACCCTACAATGAGCAGTTCTTC. It translates to CASSLEDRGPYNEQFF.